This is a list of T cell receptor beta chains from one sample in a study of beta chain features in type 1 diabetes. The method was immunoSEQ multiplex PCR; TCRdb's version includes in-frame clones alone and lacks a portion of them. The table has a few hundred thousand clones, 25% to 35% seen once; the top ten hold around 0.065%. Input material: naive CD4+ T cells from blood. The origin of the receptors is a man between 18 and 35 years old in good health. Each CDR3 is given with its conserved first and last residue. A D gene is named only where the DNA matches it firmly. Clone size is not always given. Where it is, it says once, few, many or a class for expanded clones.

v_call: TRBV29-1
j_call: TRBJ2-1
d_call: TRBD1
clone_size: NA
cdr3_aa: CSARRPGQGGNEQFF
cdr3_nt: TGCAGCGCCCGCCGTCCGGGACAGGGGGGGAATGAGCAGTTCTTC

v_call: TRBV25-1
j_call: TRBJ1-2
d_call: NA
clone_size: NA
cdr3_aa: CASSEYGFYGYTF
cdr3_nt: TGTGCCAGCAGTGAATACGGATTCTATGGCTACACCTTC

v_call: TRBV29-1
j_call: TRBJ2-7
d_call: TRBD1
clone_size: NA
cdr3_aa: CSVERRHRGMDEQYF
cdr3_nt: TGCAGCGTTGAGAGGCGCCACAGGGGTATGGACGAGCAGTACTTC

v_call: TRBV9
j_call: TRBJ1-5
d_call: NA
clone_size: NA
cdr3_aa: CASSVGGSNQPQHF
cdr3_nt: TGTGCCAGCAGCGTAGGGGGTAGCAATCAGCCCCAGCATTTT

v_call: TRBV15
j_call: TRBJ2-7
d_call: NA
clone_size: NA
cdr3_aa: CATSSDVGGSYEQYF
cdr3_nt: TGTGCCACCAGCAGTGATGTAGGCGGCTCCTACGAGCAGTACTTC

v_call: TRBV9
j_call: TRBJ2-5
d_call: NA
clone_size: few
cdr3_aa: CASSPRGGAGETQYF
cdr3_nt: TGTGCCAGCAGCCCCCGTGGGGGCGCGGGGGAGACCCAGTACTTC

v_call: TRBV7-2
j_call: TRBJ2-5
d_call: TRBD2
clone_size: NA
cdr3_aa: CASSQEGLASQETQYF
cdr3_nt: TGTGCCAGCAGCCAGGAGGGACTAGCGAGCCAAGAGACCCAGTACTTC

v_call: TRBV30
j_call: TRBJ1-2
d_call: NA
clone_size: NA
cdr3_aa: CAWSSPGYGYTF
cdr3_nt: TGTGCCTGGAGTAGCCCCGGCTATGGCTACACCTTC

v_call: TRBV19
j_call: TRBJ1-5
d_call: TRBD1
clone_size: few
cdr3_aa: CASSIVVAGGTQPQHF
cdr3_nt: TGTGCCAGTAGTATAGTCGTGGCAGGGGGCACTCAGCCCCAGCATTTT

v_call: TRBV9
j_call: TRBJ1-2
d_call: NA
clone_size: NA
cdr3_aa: CASSVHPKGTDGYTF
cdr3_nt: TGTGCCAGCAGCGTACACCCAAAGGGCACGGATGGCTACACCTTC

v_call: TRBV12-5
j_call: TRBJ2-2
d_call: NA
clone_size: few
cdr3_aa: CASARLEGHLGELFF
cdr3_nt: TGTGCTAGTGCTAGATTGGAGGGCCACCTCGGGGAGCTGTTTTTT

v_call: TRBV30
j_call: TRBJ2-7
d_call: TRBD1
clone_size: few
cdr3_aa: CAWSRGLRGIYEQYF
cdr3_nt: TGTGCCTGGAGTCGTGGCCTCAGGGGGATCTACGAGCAGTACTTC

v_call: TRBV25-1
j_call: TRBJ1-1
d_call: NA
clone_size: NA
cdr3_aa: CASSDPGLLNTEAFF
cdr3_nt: TGTGCCAGCAGTGATCCGGGGCTCTTGAACACTGAAGCTTTCTTT

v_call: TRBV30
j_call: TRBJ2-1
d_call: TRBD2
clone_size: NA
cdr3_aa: CAWSFGLADNEQFF
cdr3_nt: TGTGCCTGGAGTTTCGGGCTAGCGGACAATGAGCAGTTCTTC

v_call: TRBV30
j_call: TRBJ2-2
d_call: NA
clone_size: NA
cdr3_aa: CAWSARNTGELFF
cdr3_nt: TGTGCCTGGAGCGCCCGGAACACCGGGGAGCTGTTTTTT

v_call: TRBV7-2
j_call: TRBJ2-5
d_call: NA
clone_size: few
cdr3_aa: CASSPKETQYF
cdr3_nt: TGTGCCAGCAGCCCGAAAGAGACCCAGTACTTC

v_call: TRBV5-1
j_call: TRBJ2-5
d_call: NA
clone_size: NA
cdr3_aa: CASRFTAGEETQYF
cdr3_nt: TGCGCCAGCAGATTTACGGCAGGGGAAGAGACCCAGTACTTC

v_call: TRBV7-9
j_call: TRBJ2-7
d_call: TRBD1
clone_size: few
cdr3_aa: CASSSTTGTELYEQYF
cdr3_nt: TGTGCCAGCAGCTCAACTACCGGGACAGAACTCTACGAGCAGTACTTC

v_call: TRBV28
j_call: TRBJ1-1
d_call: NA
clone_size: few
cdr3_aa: CASSMNTEAFF
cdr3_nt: TGTGCCAGCAGTATGAACACTGAAGCTTTCTTT

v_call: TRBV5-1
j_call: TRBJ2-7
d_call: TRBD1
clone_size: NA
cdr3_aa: CASSSAGQGPYEQYF
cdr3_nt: TGCGCCAGCAGCTCTGCCGGACAGGGGCCCTACGAGCAGTACTTC

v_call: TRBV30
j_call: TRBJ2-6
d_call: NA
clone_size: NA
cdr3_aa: CAWSVKVTGPSGANVLTF
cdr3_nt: TGTGCCTGGAGTGTAAAGGTCACGGGGCCCTCTGGGGCCAACGTCCTGACTTTC

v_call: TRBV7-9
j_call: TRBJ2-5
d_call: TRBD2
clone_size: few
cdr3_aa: CASSSSGRQETQYF
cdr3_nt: TGTGCCAGCAGCTCTAGCGGGAGGCAAGAGACCCAGTACTTC

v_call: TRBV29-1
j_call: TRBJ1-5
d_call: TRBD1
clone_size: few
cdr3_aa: CSAGTGGAGQPQHF
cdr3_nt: TGCAGCGCCGGGACAGGGGGCGCGGGGCAGCCCCAGCATTTT

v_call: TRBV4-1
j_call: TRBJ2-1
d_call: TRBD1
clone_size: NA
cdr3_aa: CASSPTSGTAVTTNNEQFF
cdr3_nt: TGCGCCAGCAGCCCAACCTCCGGGACAGCCGTTACAACCAACAATGAGCAGTTCTTC

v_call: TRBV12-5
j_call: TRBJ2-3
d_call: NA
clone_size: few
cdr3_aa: CASGSTRSDTQYF
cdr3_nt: TGTGCTAGTGGCTCCACTCGATCGGATACGCAGTATTTT

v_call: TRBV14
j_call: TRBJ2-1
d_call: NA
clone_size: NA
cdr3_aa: CASSDGAWALAEQFF
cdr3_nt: TGTGCCAGCAGCGATGGGGCCTGGGCACTCGCTGAGCAGTTCTTC

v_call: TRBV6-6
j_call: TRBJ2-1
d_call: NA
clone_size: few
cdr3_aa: CASSTTSSDNEQFF
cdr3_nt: TGTGCCAGCAGCACAACGAGTAGCGACAATGAGCAGTTCTTC

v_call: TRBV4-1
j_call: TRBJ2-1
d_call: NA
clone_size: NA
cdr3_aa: CASSQVALTMMQFF
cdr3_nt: TGCGCCAGCAGCCAAGTGGCCCTTACAATGATGCAGTTCTTC

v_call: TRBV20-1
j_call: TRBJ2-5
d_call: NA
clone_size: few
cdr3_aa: CSAGQETQYF
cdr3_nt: TGCAGTGCTGGGCAGGAGACCCAGTACTTC

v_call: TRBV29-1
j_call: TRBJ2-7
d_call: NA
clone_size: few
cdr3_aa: CSVRQGGPYEQYF
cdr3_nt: TGCAGCGTTCGACAGGGAGGTCCCTACGAGCAGTACTTC

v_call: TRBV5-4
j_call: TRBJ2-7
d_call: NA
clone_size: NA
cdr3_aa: CASSLDRLYEQYF
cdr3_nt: TGTGCCAGCAGCTTGGACAGGCTTTACGAGCAGTACTTC

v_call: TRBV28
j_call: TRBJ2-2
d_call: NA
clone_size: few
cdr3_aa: CASSLLRGELFF
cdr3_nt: TGTGCCAGCAGTTTACTCAGGGGGGAGCTGTTTTTT

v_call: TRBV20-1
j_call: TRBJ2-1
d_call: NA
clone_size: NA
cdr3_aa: CSARPYNEQFF
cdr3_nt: TGCAGTGCACGCCCCTACAATGAGCAGTTCTTC

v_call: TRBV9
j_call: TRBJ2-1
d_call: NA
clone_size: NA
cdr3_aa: CASSVGWVANSYNEQFF
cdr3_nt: TGTGCCAGCAGCGTAGGGTGGGTAGCGAACTCCTACAATGAGCAGTTCTTC

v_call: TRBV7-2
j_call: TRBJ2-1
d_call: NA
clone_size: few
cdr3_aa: CASSYLASNEQFF
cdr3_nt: TGTGCCAGCAGCTACCTAGCTTCAAATGAGCAGTTCTTC

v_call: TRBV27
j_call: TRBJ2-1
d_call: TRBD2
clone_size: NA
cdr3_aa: CASLGLAGPVPSSYNEQFF
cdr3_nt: TGTGCCAGCCTGGGACTAGCGGGCCCAGTCCCTAGCTCCTACAATGAGCAGTTCTTC

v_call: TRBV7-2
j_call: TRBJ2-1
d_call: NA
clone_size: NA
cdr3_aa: CASSRPGRDVQFF
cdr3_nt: TGTGCCAGCAGCCGTCCGGGCCGAGACGTGCAGTTCTTC

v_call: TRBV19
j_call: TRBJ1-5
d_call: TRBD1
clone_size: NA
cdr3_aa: CATRDRGPNQPQHF
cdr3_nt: TGTGCCACCAGGGACAGGGGCCCCAATCAGCCCCAGCATTTT

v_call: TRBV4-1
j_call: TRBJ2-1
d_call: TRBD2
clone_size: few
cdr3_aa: CASSQDRLAGGYEQFF
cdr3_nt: TGCGCCAGCAGCCAAGATCGGCTAGCGGGAGGATATGAGCAGTTCTTC

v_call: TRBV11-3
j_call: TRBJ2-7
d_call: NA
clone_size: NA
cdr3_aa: CASSLDVASRQYF
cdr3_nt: TGTGCCAGCAGCTTAGACGTTGCAAGTCGGCAGTACTTC

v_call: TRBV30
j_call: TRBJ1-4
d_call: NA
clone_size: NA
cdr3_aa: CAWIRALDEKLFF
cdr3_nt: TGTGCCTGGATTAGGGCCCTAGACGAAAAACTGTTTTTT